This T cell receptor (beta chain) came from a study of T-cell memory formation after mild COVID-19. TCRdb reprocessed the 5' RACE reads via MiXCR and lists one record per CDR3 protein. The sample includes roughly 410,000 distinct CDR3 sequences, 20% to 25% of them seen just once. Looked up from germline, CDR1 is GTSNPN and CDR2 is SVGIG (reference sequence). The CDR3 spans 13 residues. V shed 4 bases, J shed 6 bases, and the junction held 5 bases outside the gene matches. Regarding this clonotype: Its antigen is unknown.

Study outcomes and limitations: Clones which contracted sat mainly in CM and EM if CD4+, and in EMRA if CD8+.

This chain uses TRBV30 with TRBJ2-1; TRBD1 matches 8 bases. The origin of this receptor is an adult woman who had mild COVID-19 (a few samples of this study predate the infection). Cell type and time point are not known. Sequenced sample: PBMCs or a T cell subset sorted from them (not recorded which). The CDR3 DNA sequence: TGTGCCTGGACCCCCGGGACAGGCAATGAGCAGTTCTTC. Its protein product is CAWTPGTGNEQFF.